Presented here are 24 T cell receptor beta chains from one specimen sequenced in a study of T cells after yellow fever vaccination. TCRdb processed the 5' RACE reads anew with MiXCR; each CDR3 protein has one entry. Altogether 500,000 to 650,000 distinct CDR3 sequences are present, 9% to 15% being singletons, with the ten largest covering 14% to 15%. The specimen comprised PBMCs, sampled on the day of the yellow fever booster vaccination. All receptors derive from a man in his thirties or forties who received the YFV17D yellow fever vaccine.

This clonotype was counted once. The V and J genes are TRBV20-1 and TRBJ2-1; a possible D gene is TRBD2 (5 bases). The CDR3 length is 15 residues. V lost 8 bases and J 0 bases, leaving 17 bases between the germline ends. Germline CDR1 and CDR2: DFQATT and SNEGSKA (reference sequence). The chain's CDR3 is CSPPPTTNSYNEQFF. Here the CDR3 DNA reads TGCAGTCCCCCCCCGACTACTAACTCCTACAATGAGCAGTTCTTC.

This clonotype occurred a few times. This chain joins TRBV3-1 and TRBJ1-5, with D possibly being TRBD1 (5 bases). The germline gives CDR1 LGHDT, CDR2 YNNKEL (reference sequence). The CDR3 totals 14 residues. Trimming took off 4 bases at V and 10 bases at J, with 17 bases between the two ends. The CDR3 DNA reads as TGTGCCAGCAGCCTAGGGGCAACCGAGGTCCCCCAGCATTTT. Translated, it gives CASSLGATEVPQHF. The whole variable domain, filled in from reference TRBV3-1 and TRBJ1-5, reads DTAVSQTPKYLVTQMGNDKSIKCEQNLGHDTMYWYKQDSKKFLKIMFSYNNKELIINETVPNRFSPKSPDKAHLNLHINSLELGDSAVYFCASSLGATEVPQHFGDGTRLSIL.

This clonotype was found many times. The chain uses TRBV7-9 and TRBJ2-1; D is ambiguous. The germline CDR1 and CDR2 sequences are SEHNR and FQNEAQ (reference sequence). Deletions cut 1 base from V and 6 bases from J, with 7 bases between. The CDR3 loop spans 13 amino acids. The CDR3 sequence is CASSLGLPNEQFF. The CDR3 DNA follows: TGTGCCAGCAGCTTAGGGCTTCCCAATGAGCAGTTCTTC.

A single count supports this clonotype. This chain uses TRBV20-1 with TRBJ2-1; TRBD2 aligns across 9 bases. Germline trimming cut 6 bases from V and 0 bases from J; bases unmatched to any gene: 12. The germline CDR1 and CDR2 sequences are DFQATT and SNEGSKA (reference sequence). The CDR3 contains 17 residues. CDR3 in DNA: TGCAGTGCAGACGGACAGTTAGCGGGAGCCTCCTACAATGAGCAGTTCTTC. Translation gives CSADGQLAGASYNEQFF.

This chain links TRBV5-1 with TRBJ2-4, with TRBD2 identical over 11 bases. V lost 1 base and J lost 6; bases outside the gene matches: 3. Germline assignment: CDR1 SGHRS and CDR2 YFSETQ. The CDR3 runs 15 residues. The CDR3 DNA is TGCGCCAGCAGCTTGACTAGCGGGAGTAGAAACATTCAGTACTTC. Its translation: CASSLTSGSRNIQYF.

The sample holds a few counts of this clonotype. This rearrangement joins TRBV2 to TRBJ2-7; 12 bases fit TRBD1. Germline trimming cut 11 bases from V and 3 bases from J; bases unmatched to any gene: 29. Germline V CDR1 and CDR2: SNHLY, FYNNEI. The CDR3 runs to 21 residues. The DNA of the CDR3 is TGTGCCTGCTGGGGACAGGGGGCTGCCAAAGTGAGGGGGCCCTCCCACTACGAGCAGTACTTC. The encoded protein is CACWGQGAAKVRGPSHYEQYF.

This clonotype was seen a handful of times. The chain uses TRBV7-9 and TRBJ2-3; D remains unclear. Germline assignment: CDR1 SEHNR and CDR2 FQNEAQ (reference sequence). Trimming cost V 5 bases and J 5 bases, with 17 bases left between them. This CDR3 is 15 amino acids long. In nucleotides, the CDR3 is TGTGCCAGCAGCCCCGCCACCCCTGGGGTAGATACGCAGTATTTT. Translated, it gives CASSPATPGVDTQYF.

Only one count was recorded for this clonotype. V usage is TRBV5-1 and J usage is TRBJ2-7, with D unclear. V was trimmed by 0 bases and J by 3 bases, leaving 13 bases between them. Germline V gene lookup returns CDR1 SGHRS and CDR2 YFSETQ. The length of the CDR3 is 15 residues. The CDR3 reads CASSLDSGSFYEQYF. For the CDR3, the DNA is TGCGCCAGCAGCTTGGATTCTGGCAGCTTCTACGAGCAGTACTTC.

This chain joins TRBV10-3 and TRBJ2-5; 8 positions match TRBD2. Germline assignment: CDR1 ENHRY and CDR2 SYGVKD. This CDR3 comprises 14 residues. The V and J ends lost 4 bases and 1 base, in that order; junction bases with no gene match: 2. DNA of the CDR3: TGTGCCATCAGTGCTCTAGCGGGCCAAGAGACCCAGTACTTC. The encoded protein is CAISALAGQETQYF.

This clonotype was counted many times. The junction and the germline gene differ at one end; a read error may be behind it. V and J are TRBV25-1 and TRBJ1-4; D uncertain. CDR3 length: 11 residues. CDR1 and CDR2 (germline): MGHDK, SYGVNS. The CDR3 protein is CASRGNEKLFF. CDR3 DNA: TGCGCCAGCAGAGGGAATGAAAAACTGTTTTTT.

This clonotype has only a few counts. Here the CDR3 reads CSAQIGGNYEQYF. The DNA for the CDR3 is TGCAGTGCCCAAATTGGGGGGAACTACGAGCAGTACTTC. The chain recombines TRBV20-1 with TRBJ2-7; D might be TRBD2 (6 bases). The CDR3 is made up of 13 amino acids. V was pared by 6 bases and J by 3 bases, with 15 bases between. The germline V gene encodes CDR1 DFQATT and CDR2 SNEGSKA (reference sequence).

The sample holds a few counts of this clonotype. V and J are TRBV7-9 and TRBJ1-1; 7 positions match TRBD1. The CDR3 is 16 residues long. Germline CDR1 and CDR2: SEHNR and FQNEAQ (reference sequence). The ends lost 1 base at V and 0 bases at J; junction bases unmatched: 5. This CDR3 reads CASSLGQGSLNTEAFF. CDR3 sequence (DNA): TGTGCCAGCAGCTTAGGACAGGGAAGTCTGAACACTGAAGCTTTCTTT.

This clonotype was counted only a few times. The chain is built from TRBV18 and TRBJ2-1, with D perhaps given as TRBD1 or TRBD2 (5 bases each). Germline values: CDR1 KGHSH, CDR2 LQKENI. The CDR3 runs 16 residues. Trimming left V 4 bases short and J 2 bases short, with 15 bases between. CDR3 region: CASSQRTLGTYNEQFF. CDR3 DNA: TGTGCCAGCTCACAGCGGACATTGGGCACCTACAATGAGCAGTTCTTC.

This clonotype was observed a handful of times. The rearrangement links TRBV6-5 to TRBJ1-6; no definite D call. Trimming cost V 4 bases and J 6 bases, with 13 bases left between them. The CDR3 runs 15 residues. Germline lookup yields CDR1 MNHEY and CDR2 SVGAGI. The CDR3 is CASSFTGLPNSPLHF. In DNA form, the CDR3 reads TGTGCCAGCAGTTTTACGGGCCTCCCTAATTCACCCCTCCACTTT.

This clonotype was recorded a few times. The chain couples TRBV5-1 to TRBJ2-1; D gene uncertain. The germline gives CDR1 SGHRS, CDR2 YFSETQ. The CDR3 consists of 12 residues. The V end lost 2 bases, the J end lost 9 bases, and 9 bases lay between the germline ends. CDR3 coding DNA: TGCGCCAGCAGCTTACAGCTTAGTGAGCAGTTCTTC. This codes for CASSLQLSEQFF.

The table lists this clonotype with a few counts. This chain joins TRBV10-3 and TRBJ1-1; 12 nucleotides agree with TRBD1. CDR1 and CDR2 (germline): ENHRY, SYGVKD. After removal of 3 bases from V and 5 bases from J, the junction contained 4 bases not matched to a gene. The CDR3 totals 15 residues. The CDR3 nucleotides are TGTGCCATCAGTGACCGGGACAGGGGGCGGACTGAAGCTTTCTTT. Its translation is CAISDRDRGRTEAFF.

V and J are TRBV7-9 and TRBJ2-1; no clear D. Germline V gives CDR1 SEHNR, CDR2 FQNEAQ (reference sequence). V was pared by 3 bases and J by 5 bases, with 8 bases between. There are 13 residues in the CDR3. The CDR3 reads CASSLLGDNEQFF. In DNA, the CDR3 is TGTGCCAGCAGCTTGCTAGGTGACAATGAGCAGTTCTTC.

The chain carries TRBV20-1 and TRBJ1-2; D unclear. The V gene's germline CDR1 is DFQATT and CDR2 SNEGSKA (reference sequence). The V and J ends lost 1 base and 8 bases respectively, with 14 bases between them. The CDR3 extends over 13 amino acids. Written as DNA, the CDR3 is TGCAGTGCTAGAGTCGACTCCGCCTCAGGCTACACCTTC. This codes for CSARVDSASGYTF.

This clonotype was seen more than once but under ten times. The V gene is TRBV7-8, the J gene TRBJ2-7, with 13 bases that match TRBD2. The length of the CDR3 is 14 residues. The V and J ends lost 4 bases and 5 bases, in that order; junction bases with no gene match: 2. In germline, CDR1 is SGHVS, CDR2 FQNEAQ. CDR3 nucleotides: TGTGCCAGCAGCTCAGGACTAGCGGGAGACGAGCAGTACTTC. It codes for CASSSGLAGDEQYF. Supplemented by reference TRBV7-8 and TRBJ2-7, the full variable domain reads GAGVSQSPRYKVAKRGQDVALRCDPISGHVSLFWYQQALGQGPEFLTYFQNEAQLDKSGLPSDRFFAERPEGSVSTLKIQRTQQEDSAVYLCASSSGLAGDEQYFGPGTRLTVT.

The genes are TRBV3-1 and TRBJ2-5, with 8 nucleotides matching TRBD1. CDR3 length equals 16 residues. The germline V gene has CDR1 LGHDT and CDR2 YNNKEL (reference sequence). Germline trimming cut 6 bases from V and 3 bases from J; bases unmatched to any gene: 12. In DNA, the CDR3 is TGTGCCAGCAGTCGATCAGGGGGCTTTGGAAAAGAGACCCAGTACTTC. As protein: CASSRSGGFGKETQYF.

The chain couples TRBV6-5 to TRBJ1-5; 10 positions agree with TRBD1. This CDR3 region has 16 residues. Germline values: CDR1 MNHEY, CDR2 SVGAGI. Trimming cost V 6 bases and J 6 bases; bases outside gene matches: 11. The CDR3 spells CASRNSRQGARQPQHF. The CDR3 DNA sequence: TGTGCCAGCAGAAACTCAAGACAGGGGGCTCGTCAGCCCCAGCATTTT.

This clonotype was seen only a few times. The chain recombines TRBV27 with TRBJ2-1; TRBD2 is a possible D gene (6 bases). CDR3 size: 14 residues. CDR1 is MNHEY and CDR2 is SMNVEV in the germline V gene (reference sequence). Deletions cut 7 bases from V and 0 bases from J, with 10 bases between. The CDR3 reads CASKGRPSYNEQFF. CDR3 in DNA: TGTGCCAGCAAGGGGAGGCCCTCCTACAATGAGCAGTTCTTC.

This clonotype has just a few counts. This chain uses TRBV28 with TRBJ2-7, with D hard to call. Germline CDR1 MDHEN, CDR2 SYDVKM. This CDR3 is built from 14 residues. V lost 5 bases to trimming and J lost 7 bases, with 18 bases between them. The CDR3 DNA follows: TGTGCCAGCAGTCAAACAGAGAATGTTCGGGAGCAGTACTTC. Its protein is CASSQTENVREQYF. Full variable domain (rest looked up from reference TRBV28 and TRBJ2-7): DVKVTQSSRYLVKRTGEKVFLECVQDMDHENMFWYRQDPGLGLRLIYFSYDVKMKEKGDIPEGYSVSREKKERFSLILESASTNQTSMYLCASSQTENVREQYFGPGTRLTVT.

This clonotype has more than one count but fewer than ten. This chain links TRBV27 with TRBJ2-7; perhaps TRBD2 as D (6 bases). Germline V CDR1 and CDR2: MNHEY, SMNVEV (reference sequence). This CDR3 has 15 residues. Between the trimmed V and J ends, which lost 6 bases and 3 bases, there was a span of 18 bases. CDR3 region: CASSLAWGGLYEQYF. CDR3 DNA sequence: TGTGCCAGCAGCCTGGCGTGGGGAGGCCTCTACGAGCAGTACTTC.